Shown below are 23 T cell receptor beta chains from a single sample sequenced in a study of cytomegalovirus exposure and HLA in healthy donors. Amplification used 60 Vbeta primers and 13 Jbeta primers. The data were produced by immunoSEQ multiplex PCR, yet TCRdb's version contains in-frame clones alone and is incomplete. The sample contains 110,000 to 150,000 clones, roughly three quarters of which appear only once. The sample consisted of PBMCs. The receptors stem from a woman between 40 and 50 years old in good health and CMV-seronegative.

The chain uses TRBV27 and TRBJ2-1, with 8 positions matching TRBD1. The V segment lost 5 bases and the J segment 0 bases; nucleotides outside the gene matches: 3. CDR1 MNHEY and CDR2 SMNVEV come from the germline V gene (reference sequence). The CDR3 covers 15 residues. DNA of the CDR3: TGTGCCAGCAGTCCCGACAGGGGCTCCTACAATGAGCAGTTCTTC. Its protein is CASSPDRGSYNEQFF.

The gene calls are TRBV25-1 and TRBJ2-3, with 10 bases fitting TRBD1. CDR3 length: 15 residues. After removal of 6 bases from V and 4 bases from J, the junction contained 7 bases not matched to a gene. The germline V gene has CDR1 MGHDK and CDR2 SYGVNS. The CDR3 DNA reads TGTGCCAGCAGGGGTGTAGGACAGGGGGCAGATACGCAGTATTTT. Translating it yields CASRGVGQGADTQYF.

The chain employs TRBV5-8 and TRBJ2-3; D is ambiguous. The ends were cut back, 6 bases at V and 3 bases at J, with 11 bases in the middle. This CDR3 spans 13 amino acids. Per germline, CDR1 SGHTS and CDR2 YDEGEE. CDR3 DNA sequence: TGTGCCAGCAACAAAGCAGGAACAGATACGCAGTATTTT. This sequence encodes CASNKAGTDTQYF.

On this clone itself: Sequence at one end of the junction differs from germline and may be a read error. The chain uses TRBV11-2 and TRBJ1-2; D gene ambiguous. The germline CDR1 and CDR2 sequences are SGHAT and FQNNGV. The CDR3 has 14 residues. CDR3 sequence: CASSARGIFYGYTF. CDR3 DNA: TGTGCCAGCAGCGCCCGGGGAATCTTCTATGGGTACACCTTC.

The chain joins TRBV5-1 to TRBJ1-3; D is ambiguous. V was clipped by 4 bases and J by 0 bases, with 8 bases between them. There are 14 residues in the CDR3. Germline loops: CDR1 SGHRS, CDR2 YFSETQ. CDR3 coding DNA: TGCGCCAGCAGCGAAGCAGGCTCTGGAAACACCATATATTTT. This translates into CASSEAGSGNTIYF.

This clone was observed a handful of times. V is TRBV19 and J is TRBJ1-2, with 7 bases identical to TRBD1. The germline gives CDR1 LNHDA, CDR2 SQIVND (reference sequence). J gave up 6 bases and V 2 bases, and 9 bases lay outside the gene matches. The CDR3 length is 15 residues. CDR3 DNA: TGTGCCAGTAGTATAAGGGTCCAGGGGGTCCATGGCTACACCTTC. Protein: CASSIRVQGVHGYTF.

This sequence joins TRBV6-1 and TRBJ2-7, with a tentative D call TRBD2 (6 bases). CDR3 length: 14 amino acids. CDR1 and CDR2 (germline): MNHNS, SASEGT. V lost 6 bases and J lost 2, with 14 bases in between. CDR3: CASRKVAETYEQYF. DNA for the CDR3: TGTGCCAGCAGGAAGGTAGCGGAGACCTACGAGCAGTACTTC.

Turning to this clone: A junction boundary mismatches the germline segment, possibly from a read error. The same CDR3 can be traced to other DNA sequences in this sample. This sequence joins TRBV9 and TRBJ2-3; TRBD2 matches 9 bases. Germline CDR1 is SGDLS and CDR2 is YYNGEE. The length of the CDR3 is 14 residues. This chain's CDR3 is CASSVGSGRDTQYF. CDR3 sequence (DNA): TGCGCCAGCAGCGTAGGTAGCGGGAGAGATACGCAGTATTTT.

This clone has only one observation. The V gene is TRBV5-6, the J gene TRBJ2-7; D ambiguous. V was shortened by 0 bases and J by 4 bases, with 8 bases between the two germline ends. Germline-derived CDR1 and CDR2 are SGHDT and YYEEEE. CDR3 length: 13 amino acids. CDR3 residues: CASSLVSVYEQYF. CDR3 in DNA: TGTGCCAGCAGCTTGGTATCGGTTTACGAGCAGTACTTC.

This chain joins TRBV5-1 and TRBJ1-4; tentatively, D is TRBD1 (6 bases). The V gene's germline CDR1 is SGHRS and CDR2 YFSETQ. V was pared by 0 bases and J by 6 bases, with 9 bases between. The CDR3 is made up of 14 amino acids. The CDR3 region has the DNA TGCGCCAGCAGCTTGGGCAGGGGTTATGAAAAACTGTTTTTT. The encoded protein is CASSLGRGYEKLFF.

The rearrangement links TRBV25-1 to TRBJ2-7; 9 bases agree with TRBD2. V trimming: 5 bases; J trimming: 6 bases; junction bases outside the gene matches: 5. The CDR3 is 13 amino acids. Germline V gene sequence: CDR1 MGHDK, CDR2 SYGVNS. The CDR3 nucleotides read TGTGCCAGCAGTCCCCGGACTAGCGCCGAGCAGTACTTC. Protein product: CASSPRTSAEQYF.

This sequence joins TRBV6-5 and TRBJ1-1; possibly TRBD1 for D (6 bases). Trimming removed 6 bases from V and 1 base from J, with 9 bases in between. This CDR3 contains 13 residues. Germline V lookup: CDR1 MNHEY, CDR2 SVGAGI. The CDR3 region has the DNA TGTGCCAGCAGAAAACAGGGGAACACTGAAGCTTTCTTT. Translating it yields CASRKQGNTEAFF.

The V and J genes are TRBV27 and TRBJ2-2; D not resolved. V was clipped by 5 bases and J by 8 bases, with 9 bases between them. The CDR3 sequence is 12 residues long. In germline, CDR1 is MNHEY, CDR2 SMNVEV (reference sequence). The CDR3 nucleotides are TGTGCCAGCAGTCCCGGTTTGGGGGAGCTGTTTTTT. The encoded protein is CASSPGLGELFF.

This clone was detected once. The rearrangement joins TRBV5-1 to TRBJ2-7, with 15 nucleotides matching TRBD2. Germline values: CDR1 SGHRS, CDR2 YFSETQ. This CDR3 spans 18 amino acids. The ends lost 3 bases at V and 6 bases at J; junction bases unmatched: 13. CDR3 coding DNA: TGCGCCAGCAGCTCTCCCGGGACTAGCGGGAGGCCCTCGGGCGAGCAGTACTTC. It yields the protein CASSSPGTSGRPSGEQYF.

J is TRBJ2-1 and V is TRBV18, with 16 bases matching TRBD2. Germline V gives CDR1 KGHSH, CDR2 LQKENI. V shed 4 bases, J shed 1 base, and the junction held 7 bases outside the gene matches. The CDR3 runs to 19 residues. This CDR3 is CASSRRGTSGRGSYNEQFF. DNA of the CDR3: TGTGCCAGCTCACGGCGAGGGACTAGCGGGAGGGGATCCTACAATGAGCAGTTCTTC.

The chain combines TRBV30 with TRBJ2-7; unclear D gene. CDR1 is GTSNPN, CDR2 SVGIG, per germline (reference sequence). V was pared by 2 bases and J by 5 bases, with 10 bases between. The CDR3 contains 12 residues. CDR3 DNA: TGTGCCTGGAGTTGGTCGAGCCACGAGCAGTACTTC. This encodes CAWSWSSHEQYF. The full variable domain, completed using reference TRBV30 and TRBJ2-7, is SQTIHQWPATLVQPVGSPLSLECTVEGTSNPNLYWYRQAAGRGLQLLFYSVGIGQISSEVPQNLSASRPQDRQFILSSKKLLLSDSGFYLCAWSWSSHEQYFGPGTRLTVT.

This clone appeared once. The V and J genes are TRBV5-1 and TRBJ2-5, with 8 bases lining up with TRBD2. CDR3 length equals 16 residues. Germline V gene lookup returns CDR1 SGHRS and CDR2 YFSETQ. V lost 7 bases, J lost 0 bases, and 11 bases stayed unmatched. The CDR3 loop is CASSTGVAGYQETQYF. In DNA, the CDR3 is TGCGCCAGCTCGACGGGGGTAGCGGGATACCAAGAGACCCAGTACTTC.

This clone appeared once. The chain links TRBV5-1 to TRBJ2-1, with a possible D match to TRBD2 (5 bases). CDR1 and CDR2 from the germline V gene are SGHRS and YFSETQ. The CDR3 spans 15 residues. The germline V and J ends were trimmed by 6 bases and 3 bases, with 16 bases remaining between them. DNA for the CDR3: TGCGCCAGCACCCCCCAAGGGAGAAACTACAATGAGCAGTTCTTC. This gives the protein CASTPQGRNYNEQFF.

This clone was counted only a few times. The chain employs TRBV6-1 and TRBJ2-7; the D is unclear. The CDR3 is made up of 14 amino acids. The germline V and J ends were trimmed by 2 bases and 3 bases, with 11 bases remaining between them. CDR1 and CDR2 from the germline V gene are MNHNS and SASEGT. CDR3 loop: CASSELNTDYEQYF. DNA of the CDR3: TGTGCCAGCAGTGAACTTAACACCGACTACGAGCAGTACTTC.

V and J are TRBV9 and TRBJ1-6; no clear D. The germline CDR1 and CDR2 sequences are SGDLS and YYNGEE. V was pared by 3 bases and J by 7 bases, with 8 bases between. This CDR3 comprises 13 residues. This CDR3 is CASSERINSPLHF. The CDR3 DNA sequence: TGTGCCAGCAGCGAGAGAATCAATTCACCCCTCCACTTT.

This clone was counted only a few times. This rearrangement joins TRBV19 to TRBJ1-2; 8 nucleotides agree with TRBD1. The junction had 8 bases not matched to a gene; V was cut back by 4 bases and J by 7 bases. The CDR3 is 14 amino acids. In germline, CDR1 is LNHDA, CDR2 SQIVND (reference sequence). Here the CDR3 DNA reads TGTGCCAGTAGTACTGGACAGGGAAAGGGTGGCTACACCTTC. It encodes CASSTGQGKGGYTF.

This clone came up a few times. The chain carries TRBV2 and TRBJ2-2; possible D gene TRBD1, 5 bases. This CDR3 comprises 15 residues. With 7 bases removed from V and 0 bases from J, the gap between germline ends came to 12 bases. Germline values: CDR1 SNHLY, CDR2 FYNNEI. CDR3 amino acids: CASTGVTANTGELFF. The CDR3 nucleotides are TGTGCCAGCACCGGAGTGACAGCGAACACCGGGGAGCTGTTTTTT.

The chain recombines TRBV6-1 with TRBJ2-1; 8 nucleotides agree with TRBD1. This CDR3 is 14 amino acids long. V lost 6 bases, J lost 2 bases, and 3 bases stayed unmatched. Germline CDR1 reads MNHNS; CDR2 reads SASEGT. The chain's CDR3 is CASRTGAAYNEQFF. DNA of the CDR3: TGTGCCAGCAGGACAGGGGCTGCCTACAATGAGCAGTTCTTC.